A single TCR beta chain is shown here with its context. A much larger clone differs by one base, so this may be a read error. As the template, RNA transcripts were used to amplify TCR beta CDR3 regions. Scientists carried out first-round RT-PCR using HTBI primers and then a second-round multiplex PCR. TCRdb processed the multiplex PCR reads anew with MiXCR; each CDR3 protein has one entry. The sample has over a million distinct CDR3 sequences; about 35% are singletons. Pregnant or lactating patients and those with other autoimmune diseases or uncontrolled infections were excluded. The source of the sample is a study of Graves' ophthalmopathy and Graves' hyperthyroidism. The CDR3 has 15 residues. Trimming pared 0 bases from V and 4 bases from J, leaving 8 bases between. The germline gives CDR1 KGHDR, CDR2 SFDVKD.

The clonotype originates from an adult man with Graves' hyperthyroidism. This chain connects TRBV24-1 to TRBJ2-2; no clear D gene. Material: peripheral blood or thyroid tissue (not recorded which). CDR3 sequence reads: CATSDLRVSTGELFF. The CDR3 nucleotides read TGTGCCACCAGTGATTTGCGGGTTAGCACCGGGGAGCTGTTTTTT.